These 26 T cell receptor beta chains share one sample of origin, sequenced in a study of monozygotic twins with inflammatory bowel disease. With the 5' RACE reads reprocessed, TCRdb shows one record per CDR3 protein and no DNA. This table holds under 350,000 distinct CDR3 sequences. Sequencing was done on a sample of blood. The receptors were sampled from a human donor with ulcerative colitis or Crohn's disease, or a healthy co-twin of an affected twin (not recorded which).

This sequence joins TRBV10-3 and TRBJ2-3; the TRBD2 assignment by TCRdb is unverifiable without DNA. The CDR3 is 13 amino acids. In germline, CDR1 is ENHRY, CDR2 SYGVKD. This CDR3 is CATARAGGDTQYF.

The CDR3 sequence: CASRGLSGQPQHF. The chain couples TRBV19 to TRBJ1-5. CDR3 size: 13 residues. Germline V gives CDR1 LNHDA, CDR2 SQIVND (reference sequence).

This chain joins TRBV29-1 and TRBJ2-7. The CDR3 has 11 residues. Germline loops: CDR1 SQVTM, CDR2 ANQGSEA. The CDR3 reads CSVDDSYEQYF.

The chain couples TRBV20-1 to TRBJ2-7; TCRdb proposes TRBD1, but this gene call is untestable without DNA. The CDR3 extends over 12 amino acids. CDR1 DFQATT and CDR2 SNEGSKA come from the germline V gene (reference sequence). The CDR3 reads CSAVLRGNEQYF.

V is TRBV7-2 and J is TRBJ2-1; TCRdb calls TRBD2, which cannot be checked without DNA. This CDR3 spans 15 amino acids. Germline V gives CDR1 SGHTA, CDR2 FQGNSA. The CDR3 sequence is CASNMRGGPYNEQFF.

The chain has TRBV28 and TRBJ2-3; TCRdb names TRBD1, which stays unverified in the absence of DNA. The CDR3 loop spans 16 amino acids. Looked up from germline, CDR1 is MDHEN and CDR2 is SYDVKM. The CDR3 here is CASSLTTGIRTDTQYF.

J is TRBJ2-5 and V is TRBV7-6. There are 12 residues in the CDR3. Germline V gene data show CDR1 as SGHVS and CDR2 as FNYEAQ. This CDR3 reads CASSLILETQYF.

The rearrangement links TRBV28 to TRBJ1-6; TCRdb picks TRBD1, but there is no DNA to check that call. The CDR3 covers 17 residues. Germline CDR1 MDHEN, CDR2 SYDVKM. CDR3 sequence reads: CASSPFSRDRGNSPLHF.

The chain uses TRBV20-1 and TRBJ1-5. This CDR3 spans 13 amino acids. Germline CDR1 and CDR2: DFQATT and SNEGSKA (reference sequence). The CDR3 reads CSARADSNQPQHF.

The chain combines TRBV5-1 with TRBJ1-2. The CDR3 is 13 residues long. Germline V lookup: CDR1 SGHRS, CDR2 YFSETQ. The CDR3 sequence: CASSLAGARGYTF.

The CDR3 sequence: CASSPVAGAGGTGELIF. The J gene is TRBJ2-2, the V gene TRBV5-5; checking the TCRdb D call of TRBD1 is not possible without DNA. The germline V gene has CDR1 SGHKS and CDR2 YYEKEE (reference sequence). The CDR3 covers 17 residues.

The V gene is TRBV24-1, the J gene TRBJ2-7; TCRdb returns TRBD1, unconfirmable since there is no DNA. Germline V gene sequence: CDR1 KGHDR, CDR2 SFDVKD. This CDR3 contains 16 residues. This CDR3 reads CATSARAGQGLDEQYF.

The chain has TRBV5-1 and TRBJ2-7; absent DNA, TCRdb's TRBD1 call cannot be checked. The CDR3 is 14 residues long. CDR1 is SGHRS, CDR2 YFSETQ, per germline. The CDR3: CASTTGGANHEQYF.

The rearrangement joins TRBV7-2 to TRBJ1-4; TCRdb calls TRBD1, which cannot be checked without DNA. CDR3 length: 14 amino acids. CDR1 is SGHTA, CDR2 FQGNSA, per germline. CDR3 amino acids: CASSLTGGNEKLFF.

The chain combines TRBV20-1 with TRBJ2-7; the D gene TCRdb calls, TRBD1, cannot be checked with no DNA. Germline loops: CDR1 DFQATT, CDR2 SNEGSKA (reference sequence). This CDR3 has 13 residues. This CDR3 reads CSAPRDGGTEQYF.

V gene TRBV5-1 combines with J gene TRBJ2-1; TCRdb picks TRBD1, but there is no DNA to check that call. This CDR3 comprises 14 residues. Germline CDR1 and CDR2: SGHRS and YFSETQ. The CDR3 here is CASSLRDRADEQFF.

The chain recombines TRBV20-1 with TRBJ2-7. CDR3 length: 14 amino acids. CDR1 DFQATT and CDR2 SNEGSKA come from the germline V gene (reference sequence). The CDR3 loop is CSARVESNPYEQYF.

This rearrangement joins TRBV30 to TRBJ2-7; TCRdb outputs TRBD2, but without DNA this stays unchecked. The CDR3 is 17 amino acids. Germline values: CDR1 GTSNPN, CDR2 SVGIG (reference sequence). The CDR3: CAWVIFGLGGKPYEQYF. Together with reference TRBV30 and TRBJ2-7, the CDR3 gives the full variable domain: SQTIHQWPATLVQPVGSPLSLECTVEGTSNPNLYWYRQAAGRGLQLLFYSVGIGQISSEVPQNLSASRPQDRQFILSSKKLLLSDSGFYLCAWVIFGLGGKPYEQYFGPGTRLTVT.

V usage is TRBV5-5 and J usage is TRBJ2-3. Germline V gives CDR1 SGHKS, CDR2 YYEKEE (reference sequence). The CDR3 extends over 14 amino acids. CDR3 sequence reads: CASSDSRSTDTQYF.

The chain recombines TRBV20-1 with TRBJ1-4; TCRdb reports TRBD1, a call that lacks DNA to check it against. Germline-derived CDR1 and CDR2 are DFQATT and SNEGSKA (reference sequence). The CDR3 length is 17 residues. CDR3 region: CSARVPITAATNEKLFF.

V is TRBV18 and J is TRBJ2-7; absent DNA, TCRdb's TRBD2 call cannot be checked. Germline V gene lookup returns CDR1 KGHSH and CDR2 LQKENI. The CDR3 has 14 amino acids. CDR3 protein: CASSPSGLAGGRSF.

The chain couples TRBV7-9 to TRBJ2-1; TCRdb lists TRBD2, though no DNA is available to test this call. Looked up from germline, CDR1 is SEHNR and CDR2 is FQNEAQ (reference sequence). There are 14 residues in the CDR3. CDR3 amino acids: CASSWGLAANEQFF.

The chain has TRBV6-1 and TRBJ2-2; TCRdb outputs TRBD1, but without DNA this stays unchecked. CDR3 length: 15 residues. The germline V gene has CDR1 MNHNS and CDR2 SASEGT. The CDR3 spells CASKGPSTYTGELFF.

The chain is built from TRBV5-4 and TRBJ2-3; TCRdb's assignment of TRBD1 cannot be checked, as there is no DNA. The CDR3 covers 14 residues. The V gene's germline CDR1 is SGHNT and CDR2 YYREEE (reference sequence). CDR3 amino acids: CASSLMGGADTQYF.

The chain links TRBV29-1 to TRBJ2-5; TCRdb selects TRBD2, and the lack of DNA leaves this call unchecked. This CDR3 has 11 amino acids. Germline values: CDR1 SQVTM, CDR2 ANQGSEA. This chain's CDR3 is CSVRRDFTQYF.

The chain employs TRBV29-1 and TRBJ1-2. CDR1 and CDR2 from the germline V gene are SQVTM and ANQGSEA. This CDR3 is built from 17 residues. CDR3 protein: CSVESLTALGLLYGYTF.